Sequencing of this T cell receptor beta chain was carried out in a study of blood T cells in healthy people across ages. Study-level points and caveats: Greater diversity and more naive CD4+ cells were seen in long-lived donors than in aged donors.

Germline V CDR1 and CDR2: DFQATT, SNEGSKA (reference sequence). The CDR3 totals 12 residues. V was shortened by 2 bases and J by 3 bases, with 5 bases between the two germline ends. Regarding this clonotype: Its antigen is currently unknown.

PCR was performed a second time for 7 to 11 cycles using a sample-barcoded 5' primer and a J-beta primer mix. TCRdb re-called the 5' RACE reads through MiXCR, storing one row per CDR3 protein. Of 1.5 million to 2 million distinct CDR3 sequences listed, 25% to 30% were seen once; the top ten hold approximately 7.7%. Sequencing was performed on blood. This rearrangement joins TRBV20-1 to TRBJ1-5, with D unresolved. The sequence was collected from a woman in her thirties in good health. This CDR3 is CSARSLNQPQHF. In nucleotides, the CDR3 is TGCAGTGCTAGATCCCTCAATCAGCCCCAGCATTTT.